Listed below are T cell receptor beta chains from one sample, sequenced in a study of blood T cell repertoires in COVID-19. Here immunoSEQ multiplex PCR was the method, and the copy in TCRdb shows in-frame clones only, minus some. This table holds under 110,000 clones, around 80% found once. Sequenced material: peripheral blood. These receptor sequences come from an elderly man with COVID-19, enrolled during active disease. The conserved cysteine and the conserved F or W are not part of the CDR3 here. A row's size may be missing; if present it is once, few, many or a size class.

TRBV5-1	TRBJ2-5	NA	ASSFTGAVGQETQY
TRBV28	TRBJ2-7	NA	ATGTHIRDEQY
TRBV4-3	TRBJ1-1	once	ASSRGQGDTEAF
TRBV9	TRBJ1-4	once	ASSQGQRVEKLF
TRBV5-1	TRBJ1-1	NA	ASSLGPTRSTEAF
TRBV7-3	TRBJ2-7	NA	ASSIGPTGAYEQY
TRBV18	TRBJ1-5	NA	ASSPGQGSNQPQH
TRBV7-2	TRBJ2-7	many	ASSFGGLAGGLSYEQY
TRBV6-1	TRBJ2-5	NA	ASSEEAGGTQY
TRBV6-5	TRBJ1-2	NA	ASSSYYGYT
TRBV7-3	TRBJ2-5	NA	ASSLSPSGRETQY
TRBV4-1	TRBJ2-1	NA	ASSPRRGLYNEQF
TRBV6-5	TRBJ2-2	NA	ASSRLAGDTGELF
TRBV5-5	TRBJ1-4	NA	ASSQVATNEKLF
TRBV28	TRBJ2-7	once	ASSLVTRSSYEQY
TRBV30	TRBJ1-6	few	AWSPGSDSPLH
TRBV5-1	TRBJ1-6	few	ASSLAGTGANSPLH
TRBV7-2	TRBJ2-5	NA	ASSRGQGLSQY
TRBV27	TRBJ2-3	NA	ASSVTSGRYTQY
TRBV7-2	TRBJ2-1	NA	ASSLGGILNEQF
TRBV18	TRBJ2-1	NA	ASSAGVDEQF
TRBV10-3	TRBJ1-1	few	AIRDYTGAGNTEAF
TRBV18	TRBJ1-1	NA	ASSPAANTEAF
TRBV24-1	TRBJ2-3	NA	ATSDLHAGRDTQY
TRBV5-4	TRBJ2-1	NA	ASTQGGGRDNNEQF
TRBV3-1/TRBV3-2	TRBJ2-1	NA	ASSLGLAGGLSYNEQF
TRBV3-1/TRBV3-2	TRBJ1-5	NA	ASSLGEAGVQPQH
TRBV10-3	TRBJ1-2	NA	AISEGAANYGYT
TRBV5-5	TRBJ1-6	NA	ASSLARETFYNSPLH
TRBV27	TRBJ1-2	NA	ASSLYLGDGYT
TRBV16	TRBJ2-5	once	ASSQSEVQETQY
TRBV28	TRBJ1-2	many	ATSTGSHGYT
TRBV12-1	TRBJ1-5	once	ASSPDRQGANQPQH
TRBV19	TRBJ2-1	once	ASSIAGGSYNEQF
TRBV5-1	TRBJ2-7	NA	ASSFGLAGGFSYEQY
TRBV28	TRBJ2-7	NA	ASSLVHSYEQY
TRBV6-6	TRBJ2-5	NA	ASSRGGTETQY
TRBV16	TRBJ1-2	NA	ASSQSVGGPGYGYT
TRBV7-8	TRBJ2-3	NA	ASSLVTGRGDTQY
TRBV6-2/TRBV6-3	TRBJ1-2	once	ASSYPGQPGNYGYT
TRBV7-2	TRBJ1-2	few	ASSFPTGGGPNYGYT
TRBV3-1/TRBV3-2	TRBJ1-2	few	ASSRTTGLGGYT
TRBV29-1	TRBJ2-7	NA	SVEETTTNEQY
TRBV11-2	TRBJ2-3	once	ASSLFSGVKDTQY
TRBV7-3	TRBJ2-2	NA	ASSRTSGKRSTGELF